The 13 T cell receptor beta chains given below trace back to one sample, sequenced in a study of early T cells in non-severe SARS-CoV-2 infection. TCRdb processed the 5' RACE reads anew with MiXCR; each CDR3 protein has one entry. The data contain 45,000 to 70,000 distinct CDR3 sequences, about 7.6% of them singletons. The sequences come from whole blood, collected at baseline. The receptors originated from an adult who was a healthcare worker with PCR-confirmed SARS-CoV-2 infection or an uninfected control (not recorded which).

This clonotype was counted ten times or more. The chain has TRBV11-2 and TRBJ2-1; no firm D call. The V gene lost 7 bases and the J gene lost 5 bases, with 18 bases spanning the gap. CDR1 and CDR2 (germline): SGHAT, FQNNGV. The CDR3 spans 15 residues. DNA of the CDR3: TGTGCCAGCACCGAATCTACGGCAGCTAACAATGAGCAGTTCTTC. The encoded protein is CASTESTAANNEQFF.

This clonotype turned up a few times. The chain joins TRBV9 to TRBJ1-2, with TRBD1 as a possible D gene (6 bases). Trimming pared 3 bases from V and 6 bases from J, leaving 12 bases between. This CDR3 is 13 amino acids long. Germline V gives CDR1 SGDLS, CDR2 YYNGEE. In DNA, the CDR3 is TGTGCCAGCAGCGCCAGGGACACCGATGGCTACACCTTC. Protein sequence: CASSARDTDGYTF.

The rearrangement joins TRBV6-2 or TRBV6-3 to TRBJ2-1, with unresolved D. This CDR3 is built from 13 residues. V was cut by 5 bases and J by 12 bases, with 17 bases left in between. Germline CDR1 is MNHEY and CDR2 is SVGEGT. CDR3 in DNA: TGTGCCAGCAGTCCCAGGCCGCTCACGGCGCAGTTCTTC. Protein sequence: CASSPRPLTAQFF.

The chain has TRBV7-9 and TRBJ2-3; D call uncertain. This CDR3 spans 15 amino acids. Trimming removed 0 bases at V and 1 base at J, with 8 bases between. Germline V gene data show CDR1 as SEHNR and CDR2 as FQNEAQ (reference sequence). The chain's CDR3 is CASSLANIRTDTQYF. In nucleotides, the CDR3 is TGTGCCAGCAGCTTAGCTAACATCCGCACAGATACGCAGTATTTT. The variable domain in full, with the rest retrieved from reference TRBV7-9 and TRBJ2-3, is DTGVSQNPRHKITKRGQNVTFRCDPISEHNRLYWYRQTLGQGPEFLTYFQNEAQLEKSRLLSDRFSAERPKGSFSTLEIQRTEQGDSAMYLCASSLANIRTDTQYFGPGTRLTVL.

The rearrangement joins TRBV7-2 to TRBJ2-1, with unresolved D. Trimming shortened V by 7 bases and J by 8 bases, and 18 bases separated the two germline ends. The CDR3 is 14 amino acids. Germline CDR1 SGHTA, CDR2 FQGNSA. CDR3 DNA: TGTGCCAGCACTCCCCCGCCAGCTCACTATGAGCAGTTCTTC. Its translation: CASTPPPAHYEQFF.

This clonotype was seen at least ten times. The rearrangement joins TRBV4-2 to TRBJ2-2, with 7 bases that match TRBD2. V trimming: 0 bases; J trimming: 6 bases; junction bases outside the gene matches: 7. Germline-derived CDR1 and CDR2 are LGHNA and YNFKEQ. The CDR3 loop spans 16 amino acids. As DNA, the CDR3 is TGTGCCAGCAGCCAAGAGACTAGCAGAGAGGCCGGGGAGCTGTTTTTT. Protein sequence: CASSQETSREAGELFF.

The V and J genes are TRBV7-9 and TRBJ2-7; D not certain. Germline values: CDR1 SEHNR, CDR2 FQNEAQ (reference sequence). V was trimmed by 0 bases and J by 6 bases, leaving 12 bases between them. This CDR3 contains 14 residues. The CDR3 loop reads CASSLAGRLGEQYF. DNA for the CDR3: TGTGCCAGCAGCTTAGCCGGAAGGCTGGGCGAGCAGTACTTC.

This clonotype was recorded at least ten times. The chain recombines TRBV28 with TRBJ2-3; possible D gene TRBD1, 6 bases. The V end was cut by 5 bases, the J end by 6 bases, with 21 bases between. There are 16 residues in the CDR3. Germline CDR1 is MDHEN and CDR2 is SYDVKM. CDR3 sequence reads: CASSPRGTGRADTQYF. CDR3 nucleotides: TGTGCCAGCAGTCCCAGAGGCACAGGGCGGGCCGATACGCAGTATTTT.

The CDR3 here is CASRPFDPGELFF. For the CDR3, the DNA is TGTGCCAGCAGGCCCTTTGACCCCGGGGAGCTGTTTTTT. V gene TRBV2 combines with J gene TRBJ2-2, with unresolved D. Germline CDR1 SNHLY, CDR2 FYNNEI. The CDR3 totals 13 residues. V lost 6 bases, J lost 6 bases, and 11 bases lay in between.

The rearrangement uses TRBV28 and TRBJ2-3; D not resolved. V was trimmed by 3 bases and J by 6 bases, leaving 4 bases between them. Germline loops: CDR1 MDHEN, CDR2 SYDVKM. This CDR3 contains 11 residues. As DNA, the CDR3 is TGTGCCAGCAGTTTTATGGATACGCAGTATTTT. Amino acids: CASSFMDTQYF.

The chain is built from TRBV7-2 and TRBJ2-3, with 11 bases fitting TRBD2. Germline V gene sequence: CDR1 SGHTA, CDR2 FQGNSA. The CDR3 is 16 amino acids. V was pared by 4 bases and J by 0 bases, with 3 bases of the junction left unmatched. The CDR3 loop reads CASSSGLAESTDTQYF. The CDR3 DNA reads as TGTGCCAGCAGCTCGGGACTAGCGGAGAGCACAGATACGCAGTATTTT.

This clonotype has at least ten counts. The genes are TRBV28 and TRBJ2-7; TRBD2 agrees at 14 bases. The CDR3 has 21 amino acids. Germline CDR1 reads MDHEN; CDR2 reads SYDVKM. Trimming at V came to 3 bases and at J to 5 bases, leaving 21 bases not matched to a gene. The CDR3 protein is CASSLLWARPKTSGRVHEQYF. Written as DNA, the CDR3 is TGTGCCAGCAGTTTGTTGTGGGCCAGACCAAAGACTAGCGGGAGGGTCCACGAGCAGTACTTC.

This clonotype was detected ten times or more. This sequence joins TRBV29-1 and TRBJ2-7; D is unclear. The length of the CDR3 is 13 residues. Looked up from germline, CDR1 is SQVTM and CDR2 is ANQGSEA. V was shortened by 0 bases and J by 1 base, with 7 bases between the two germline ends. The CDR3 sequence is CSVEDSRSYEQYF. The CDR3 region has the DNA TGCAGCGTTGAAGACAGCCGGTCCTACGAGCAGTACTTC.